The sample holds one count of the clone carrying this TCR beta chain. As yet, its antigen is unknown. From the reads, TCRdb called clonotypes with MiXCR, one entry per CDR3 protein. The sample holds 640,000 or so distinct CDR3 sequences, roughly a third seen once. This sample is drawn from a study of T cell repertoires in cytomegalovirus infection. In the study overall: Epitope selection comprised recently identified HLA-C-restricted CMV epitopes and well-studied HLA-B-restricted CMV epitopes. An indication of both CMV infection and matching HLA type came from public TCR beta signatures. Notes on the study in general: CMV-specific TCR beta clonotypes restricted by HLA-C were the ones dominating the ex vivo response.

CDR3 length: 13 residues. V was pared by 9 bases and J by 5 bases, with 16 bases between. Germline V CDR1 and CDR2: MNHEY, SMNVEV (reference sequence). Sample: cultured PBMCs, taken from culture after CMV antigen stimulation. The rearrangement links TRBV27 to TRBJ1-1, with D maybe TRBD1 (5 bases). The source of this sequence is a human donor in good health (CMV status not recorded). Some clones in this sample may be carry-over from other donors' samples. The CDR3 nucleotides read TGTGCCAGAAGGGGTTTGGGTGGGACTGAAGCTTTCTTT. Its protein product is CARRGLGGTEAFF.